The rows below give T cell receptor beta chains drawn from one sample of a study of T-cell reconstitution after alpha-beta-depleted transplantation in children. TCRdb itself ran the PCR reads through MiXCR, one entry per CDR3 protein. The sample lists approximately 980,000 distinct CDR3 sequences; roughly 31% were seen once. This material consisted of PBMCs, mostly from graft donor cells, taken 360 days after TCRalphabeta/CD19-depleted stem cell transplant. The receptors come from a boy in the first two years of life who had a stem cell transplant for SCID, so the T cells may come from the graft donor. Each CDR3 is given with its conserved first and last residue. Each record gives: clone size, J gene, V gene, D gene, CDR3 DNA, CDR3 protein. D genes are given only for firm matches. The listing skips clone size in some rows; elsewhere it reads once, few, many or a size class.

-	TRBJ2-2	TRBV7-2	TRBD1	TGTGCCAGCAGGCACCTCAGGGGGTACACCGGGGAGCTGTTTTTT	CASRHLRGYTGELFF
few	TRBJ1-1	TRBV9	-	TGTGCCAGCAGCGTAGAGGGCAGGGTAAGCACTGAAGCTTTCTTT	CASSVEGRVSTEAFF
many	TRBJ2-7	TRBV6-1	TRBD1	TGTGCCAGCAGAGAAAGACAGGGTCGTCCCTACGAGCAGTACTTC	CASRERQGRPYEQYF
-	TRBJ2-2	TRBV23-1	-	TGCGCCAGCAGGACTCTAACAGGGGAGCTGTTTTTT	CASRTLTGELFF
-	TRBJ1-1	TRBV9	TRBD1	TGTGCCAGCTCCAGGGGGGTCCCGGGGCACACTGAAGCTTTCTTT	CASSRGVPGHTEAFF
few	TRBJ2-5	TRBV28	TRBD2	TGTGCCAGCAGTCTGCCAGCGGGGGGGCCTGTAATTGGAGAGACCCAGTACTTC	CASSLPAGGPVIGETQYF
-	TRBJ2-7	TRBV4-2	-	TGTGCCAGCAGCCAAGTAGGCAGGGAAGTCGAGCAGTACTTC	CASSQVGREVEQYF
-	TRBJ2-1	TRBV3-1	TRBD2	TGTGCCAGCAGCCAACCTAGCGGGGGGCGGGATGAGCAGTTCTTC	CASSQPSGGRDEQFF
-	TRBJ2-5	TRBV25-1	TRBD1	TGTGCCAGCAGCGCCCTGGACAGGCCCCAGGAGACCCAGTACTTC	CASSALDRPQETQYF
once	TRBJ1-1	TRBV12-3/TRBV12-4	-	TGTGCCAGCAGTTTTCAACCGTGGTTTGGAGCTTTCTTT	CASSFQPWFGAFF
once	TRBJ1-3	TRBV5-1	TRBD1	TGCGCCAGCAGCTTGCTGGACAGGGAATTTTCTGGAAACACCATATATTTT	CASSLLDREFSGNTIYF
few	TRBJ2-1	TRBV7-9	-	TGTGCCAGCAGCTTAGCGGACGGACTGAACTACAATGAGCAGTTCTTC	CASSLADGLNYNEQFF
-	TRBJ2-1	TRBV5-1	-	TGCGCCAGCAGCCACAACAATGAGCAGTTCTTC	CASSHNNEQFF
few	TRBJ2-5	TRBV5-1	-	TGCGCCAGCAGCTTTGGGCCACGGGTGGAGACCCAGTACTTC	CASSFGPRVETQYF
-	TRBJ2-5	TRBV5-6	TRBD2	TGTGCCAGCAGCACCGCCGGGACTAGCGGCCAAGAGACCCAGTACTTC	CASSTAGTSGQETQYF
-	TRBJ2-3	TRBV7-8	-	TGTGCCAGCAGCTTAGTACAGGACACGCAGTATTTT	CASSLVQDTQYF
few	TRBJ1-2	TRBV5-1	-	TGCGCCAGCAGCTTGGCGGGAGGTGTGGGGTCTTATGGCTACACCTTC	CASSLAGGVGSYGYTF
-	TRBJ2-3	TRBV7-2	-	TGTACCAGCAGCTTAGTGGCGGGGGCCCTTACAGATACGCAGTATTTT	CTSSLVAGALTDTQYF
-	TRBJ2-1	TRBV10-1	-	TGCGCCAGCAGTGAGTCGGAGGGAGTCTACAATGAGCAGTTCTTC	CASSESEGVYNEQFF
-	TRBJ2-2	TRBV20-1	TRBD1	TGCAGTGCTCGCAAACAGGGGATCGGGACCGGGGAGCTGTTTTTT	CSARKQGIGTGELFF
-	TRBJ2-1	TRBV29-1	-	TGCAGCGTTGAAGAGGGGGGACTGGGCGATGAGCAGTTCTTC	CSVEEGGLGDEQFF
-	TRBJ2-3	TRBV20-1	TRBD2	TGCAGTGCTAGAGTTGATGGTAGCGGGGTCGCAGATACGCAGTATTTT	CSARVDGSGVADTQYF
few	TRBJ1-1	TRBV12-3/TRBV12-4	TRBD1	TGTGCCAGCAGCGAGGAGGGGACAGGGAACACTGAAGCTTTCTTT	CASSEEGTGNTEAFF
-	TRBJ2-7	TRBV29-1	-	TGCAGCGTTGGCAAGCACCCCTACGAGCAGTACTTC	CSVGKHPYEQYF
-	TRBJ1-4	TRBV6-2/TRBV6-3	-	TGTGCCAGCAGTTACCGGGACGCGATGTGGGATGAAAAACTGTTTTTT	CASSYRDAMWDEKLFF
few	TRBJ2-1	TRBV4-1	-	TGCGCCAGCAGCCAAAAGGGGGGGTACTACAATGAGCAGTTCTTC	CASSQKGGYYNEQFF
-	TRBJ2-7	TRBV10-3	TRBD2	TGTGCCATCGGTTTAGGGGCAGCGGGACTTTACGAGCAGTACTTC	CAIGLGAAGLYEQYF
few	TRBJ2-7	TRBV9	TRBD1	TGTGCCAGCAGCGTCTCAGGGGGACCTTACGAGCAGTACTTC	CASSVSGGPYEQYF
few	TRBJ1-2	TRBV6-2/TRBV6-3	-	TGTGCCAGCAGTACGTACCGGGGCCAAAACTATGGCTACACCTTC	CASSTYRGQNYGYTF
-	TRBJ1-4	TRBV20-1	-	TGCAGTGCTAGGGAGAGGGTGACGGTTAGGAATGAAAAACTGTTTTTT	CSARERVTVRNEKLFF
few	TRBJ2-7	TRBV7-7	TRBD1	TGTGCCAGCAGCTTAACCAGGACAGGACCACAATACTTC	CASSLTRTGPQYF
-	TRBJ1-1	TRBV19	-	TGTGCCACCTCTATTGGGGGACTTGAAGCTTTCTTT	CATSIGGLEAFF
once	TRBJ1-2	TRBV12-3/TRBV12-4	-	TGTGCCAGCAGCCCCTTTAGGGCAGGCCTCCCCTATGGCTACACCTTC	CASSPFRAGLPYGYTF
-	TRBJ2-7	TRBV20-1	TRBD1	TGCAGTGCTAGAGGGCGCTCAGGGGGCGTCTACGAGCAGTACTTC	CSARGRSGGVYEQYF
-	TRBJ2-7	TRBV3-1	-	TGTGCCAGCAGCCACCTGGGGGGATCCGGCGAGCAGTACTTC	CASSHLGGSGEQYF
-	TRBJ1-2	TRBV4-1	-	TGCGCCAGCAGCCAAAGATTGCCGAACTATGGCTACACCTTC	CASSQRLPNYGYTF
few	TRBJ2-1	TRBV4-1	-	TGCGCCAGCAGCCAACCGCGGCGTTGGAATGAGCAGTTCTTC	CASSQPRRWNEQFF
-	TRBJ2-1	TRBV28	TRBD2	TGTGCCAGCAGTTTAAGCCGGTCAGCGGGGGGGCTTAATGAGCAGTTCTTC	CASSLSRSAGGLNEQFF
-	TRBJ2-5	TRBV7-2	-	TGTGCCAGCAGCCCCCCCTTGCTAGAGACCCAGTACTTC	CASSPPLLETQYF
-	TRBJ2-5	TRBV5-1	-	TGCGCCAGCAGCTTGGACCCCCACACGGAGACCCAGTACTTC	CASSLDPHTETQYF
-	TRBJ2-3	TRBV11-2	-	TGTGCCAGCAGCTATAGCACATCTTTAACAGATACGCAGTATTTT	CASSYSTSLTDTQYF
few	TRBJ2-7	TRBV7-2	-	TGTGCCAGCAGCTTAGCGACGGGCTACACTTACTATTACGGGCAGTACTTC	CASSLATGYTYYYGQYF
-	TRBJ1-1	TRBV5-1	-	TGCGCCAGCAGCTTGGCCGAGGACAGCCCGAACACTGAAGCTTTCTTT	CASSLAEDSPNTEAFF
-	TRBJ1-5	TRBV7-2	-	TGTGCCAGCAGCTTAGTGGCAGGCGGCCAGCCCCAGCATTTT	CASSLVAGGQPQHF
few	TRBJ1-1	TRBV7-9	-	TGTGCCAGCAGCCCTCCCACAAGTGAAGCTTTCTTT	CASSPPTSEAFF
-	TRBJ2-1	TRBV27	TRBD1	TGTGCCAGCAGTTTACGGTGGCAGGGGGATGAGCAGTTCTTC	CASSLRWQGDEQFF
few	TRBJ2-3	TRBV29-1	TRBD1	TGCAGCGTTGAGGGAGACAGGGGATTGTGGGATACGCAGTATTTT	CSVEGDRGLWDTQYF
-	TRBJ1-1	TRBV20-1	-	TGCAGTGCTAGTCGGCAGGGGCCGGCCACTGAAGCTTTCTTT	CSASRQGPATEAFF
few	TRBJ1-2	TRBV12-3/TRBV12-4	TRBD1	TGTGCCAGCCTTGGGACAGCGATTAACTATGGCTACACCTTC	CASLGTAINYGYTF
few	TRBJ2-5	TRBV29-1	TRBD2	TGCAGCGTTGTAAGGACTAGCACTCAAGAGACCCAGTACTTC	CSVVRTSTQETQYF
-	TRBJ2-1	TRBV10-3	-	TGTGCCATCAGTGAGTCTTTTAATCTGGTGAATGAGCAGTTCTTC	CAISESFNLVNEQFF
-	TRBJ2-7	TRBV5-1	TRBD2	TGCGCCAGCAGGGCCAGCGGGGCCCACGAGCAGTACTTC	CASRASGAHEQYF
-	TRBJ2-7	TRBV7-8	TRBD1	TGTGCCAGCAGTTCTACCGGGACAGTAAACGAGCAGTACTTC	CASSSTGTVNEQYF
few	TRBJ2-1	TRBV20-1	TRBD2	TGCAGTGCTAGCGGGGGGGCCCTAAACAATGAGCAGTTCTTC	CSASGGALNNEQFF
-	TRBJ2-7	TRBV18	-	TGTGCCAGCTCACCAAATCTCGGCGGCGAGCAGTACTTC	CASSPNLGGEQYF
-	TRBJ1-5	TRBV27	-	TGTGCCAGCAGTTTATTCCAGGGATCGGGGCGCAATCAGCCCCAGCATTTT	CASSLFQGSGRNQPQHF
few	TRBJ2-1	TRBV12-3/TRBV12-4	TRBD1	TGTGCCAGCAGTACTGGGACAGGGTCAAATGAGCAGTTCTTC	CASSTGTGSNEQFF